This TCR beta chain was obtained from a study of T-cell memory formation after mild COVID-19. Study background: TCR clusters were mostly confined to one donor each.

As concerns this clonotype: Antigen unknown.

Study observations and caveats: Among CD4+ contracting clones, most were CM and EM, and CD8+ ones EMRA. A second wave expanding day 15 to 37 was CD4+-biased; contracting clones were balanced.

Per the germline V gene, CDR1 is MNHEY and CDR2 is SMNVEV (reference sequence). Trimming removed 2 bases at V and 2 bases at J, with 9 bases between. CDR3 length: 14 amino acids. TCR alpha and TCR beta cDNA libraries carrying sample barcodes and UMIs came from 5'RACE with constant-segment primers. TCRdb itself ran the 5' RACE reads through MiXCR, one entry per CDR3 protein. The data contain 350,000 to 500,000 distinct CDR3 sequences, 15% to 20% of them singletons. Sequenced input: PBMCs or a T cell subset sorted from them (not recorded which). The source of this sequence is a man younger than 35 who had mild COVID-19 (a few samples of this study predate the infection). Cell type and time point are not known. V and J are TRBV27 and TRBJ1-2, with D possibly being TRBD1 (5 bases). The CDR3 DNA sequence: TGTGCCAGCAGTTTAGATGCAGGGAACTATGGCTACACCTTC. Its translation: CASSLDAGNYGYTF.